This T cell receptor (beta chain) was sequenced during a study of T cell responses to AZD1222 COVID-19 vaccine. Study-wide results and limits: Spike regions recognized by vaccine-associated CD4 TCRs spanned the protein, led by 160-218 and 743-854. Nearly half of the spike-specific TCRs reportedly recognize variant regions that carry no mutations.

Profiled with immunoSEQ multiplex PCR; TCRdb holds only in-frame clones, not every one. The sample consists of 150,000 to 200,000 clones, roughly 92% of them appearing once. Remarks on this clone: Its antigen is currently unknown.

The sequence was collected from an adult who received the AZD1222 COVID-19 vaccine. The specimen comprised peripheral blood, sampled 28 days after the second AZD1222 dose.

The CDR3 DNA is TGTGCCAGCAGCTTAGGACGCGGGGTAACGACAGATACGCAGTATTTT. Translated, it gives CASSLGRGVTTDTQYF. V usage is TRBV7-9 and J usage is TRBJ2-3; tentatively, D is TRBD2 (6 bases). Germline V gives CDR1 SEHNR, CDR2 FQNEAQ (reference sequence). With 1 base removed from V and 3 bases from J, the gap between germline ends came to 14 bases. The CDR3 spans 16 residues.